The sequence of this T cell receptor beta chain was determined in a study of graft-versus-host responses after intestinal transplantation. General study findings and limits: In recipient marrow, GvH clones were found, and some appeared first in ileum or blood.

A remark on this clone: The antigen remains unidentified.

The CDR3 runs to 15 residues. The V gene's germline CDR1 is SGHDN and CDR2 FVKESK. Trimming removed 2 bases at V and 2 bases at J, with 13 bases between. Repertoires were generated with immunoSEQ multiplex PCR, while TCRdb's copy carries only in-frame clones and drops some. The sample consists of some 150,000 clones, 80% to 95% of them appearing once. The receptor was isolated from a human donor who received an intestinal transplant. Sequences were derived from unstimulated CD4+ T cells sorted from spleen or lymph node cells, sampled before intestinal transplant. The rearrangement links TRBV14 to TRBJ2-7; D unresolved. DNA of the CDR3: TGTGCCAGCAGCCAATTTCGGACCACCACCTACGAGCAGTACTTC. Its protein is CASSQFRTTTYEQYF.